The 2 T cell receptor beta chains below were found in one sample sequenced in a study of CD8+ T cells in alopecia areata. cDNA prepared by RNA extraction and subsequent reverse transcription served as the template for sequencing. Using immunoSEQ multiplex PCR, the repertoire was profiled, and TCRdb retains in-frame clones only, with some absent. Found here are fewer than 250,000 clones, approximately 57% of them singletons; the top ten hold over 1%. Treatment here: oral pan-JAK inhibitor, 5-10 mg twice daily. The sample in question was CD4+ T cells sorted from blood, obtained at week 24, from a patient treated with tofacitinib. The source of these receptors is a human donor with alopecia areata.

As to this clone: At one end the junction does not follow the germline gene, possibly because of a read error. V is TRBV7-2 and J is TRBJ2-3; 9 nucleotides line up with TRBD2. Germline V gives CDR1 SGHTA, CDR2 FQGNSA. The CDR3 runs to 15 residues. CDR3 loop: CASSVAGVTPDTQYF. The CDR3 nucleotides are TGTGCCAGCAGCGTAGCGGGGGTAACACCAGATACGCAGTATTTT.

The chain employs TRBV9 and TRBJ2-7, with TRBD2 as a possible D gene (6 bases). Trimming removed 0 bases from V and 4 bases from J, with 11 bases in between. This CDR3 is built from 14 residues. CDR1 is SGDLS, CDR2 YYNGEE, per germline. The chain's CDR3 is CASSVELGGYEQYF. The CDR3 DNA sequence: TGTGCCAGCAGCGTAGAATTGGGGGGATACGAGCAGTACTTC.